These 9 T cell receptor beta chains originate from one sample sequenced in a study of tumor-infiltrating lymphocytes in primary liver carcinoma. Total RNA (roughly 530 ng) served as template for TCR beta cDNA synthesis primed by a constant-region primer. ARM-PCR was slightly modified, and three nested multiplex PCR rounds with it gave rise to the TCR beta libraries. Researchers ran the first two PCR rounds for roughly 11 cycles each with TRBV1-TRBV30 forward primers and a C-beta reverse primer. TCRdb passed the multiplex PCR reads through MiXCR, listing each CDR3 protein once. The table has 40,000 to 60,000 distinct CDR3 sequences, 55% to 75% seen once; the top ten hold less than 35%. Unsorted bulk tissue (about 20-32 mg) underwent RNA and DNA co-extraction. Specimen: liver tumor tissue from sampling region 5. Subset noted: tumor region T5, tumor centre. All receptors derive from a man aged 40-50 years with primary liver carcinoma and hepatitis B virus infection.

About this clonotype itself: At one of its ends the junction is not consistent with the germline gene, which may arise from a read error. The chain is built from TRBV29-1 and TRBJ2-3; a weak D match, TRBD2 (5 bases). Germline CDR1 reads SQVTM; CDR2 reads ANQGSEA. This CDR3 has 14 residues. In DNA, the CDR3 is TGTAGCGTTGAAGCTTATTCCGACACAGATACGCAGTATTTT. Translation gives CSVEAYSDTDTQYF.

On this clonotype: One junction end does not reproduce the germline sequence, and a read error may be involved. The chain has TRBV12-3 or TRBV12-4 and TRBJ2-5; no reliable D call. CDR3 length equals 12 residues. The CDR3 is CARSTVGETQYF. The CDR3 DNA reads as TGTGCCAGGAGTACCGTAGGAGAGACACAGTACTTC.

To note about this clonotype: A much bigger clone sits one base away, suggesting this may be a read error. The chain has TRBV30 and TRBJ2-1; D may be TRBD1 (5 bases). The CDR3 runs 13 residues. The V end lost 2 bases, the J end lost 4 bases, and 9 bases lay between the germline ends. Germline CDR1 reads GTSNPN; CDR2 reads SVGIG (reference sequence). The CDR3 is CAWSYRTYNEQFF. CDR3 DNA sequence: TGTGCCTGGAGTTACAGGACGTACAATGAGCAGTTCTTC. The variable domain in full, with the rest retrieved from reference TRBV30 and TRBJ2-1, is SQTIHQWPATLVQPVGSPLSLECTVEGTSNPNLYWYRQAAGRGLQLLFYSVGIGQISSEVPQNLSASRPQDRQFILSSKKLLLSDSGFYLCAWSYRTYNEQFFGPGTRLTVL.

In the case of this clonotype: A read error is possible here, since a much larger clone lies one base away. The chain joins TRBV5-1 to TRBJ2-5, with unresolved D. The V end was cut by 0 bases, the J end by 1 base, with 13 bases between. There are 16 residues in the CDR3. Germline lookup yields CDR1 SGHRS and CDR2 YFSETQ. CDR3 sequence: CASSLEGEKPQETQYF. The CDR3 region has the DNA TGCGCCAGCAGCTTGGAGGGTGAAAAACCCCAAGAGACCCAGTACTTC.

This clonotype has more than one count but fewer than ten. It may be a read error: a sequence one base away is much more abundant. The gene calls are TRBV5-1 and TRBJ2-7; tentatively, D is TRBD1 or TRBD2 (5 bases each). Germline V gives CDR1 SGHRS, CDR2 YFSETQ. The CDR3 is 15 residues long. CDR3 sequence (DNA): TGCGCCGGCAGCCAGGTACCCGCCCGGGGCGACGAGCAGTACTTC. This codes for CAGSQVPARGDEQYF.

This clonotype was counted at least ten times. V gene TRBV5-6 combines with J gene TRBJ2-5, with 8 bases matching TRBD1. CDR1 is SGHDT and CDR2 is YYEEEE in the germline V gene. The CDR3 runs to 15 residues. The J segment lost 5 bases and the V segment lost 7 bases, leaving 13 bases of the junction unmatched. The CDR3 spells CASHLGQGRLETQYF. CDR3 nucleotides: TGTGCCAGCCACCTAGGACAGGGCCGATTGGAGACCCAGTACTTC.

On this clonotype: A much larger clone sits a single nucleotide away, making a read error possible. This chain joins TRBV5-1 and TRBJ2-7; weak D call: TRBD1 (5 bases). This CDR3 contains 15 residues. The germline V and J ends were trimmed by 1 base and 3 bases, with 14 bases remaining between them. From germline, CDR1 is SGHRS and CDR2 YFSETQ. CDR3 in DNA: TGCGCCAGCAGCTTGAACCCCATAGGGGTCTACGAGCAGTACTTC. Translating it yields CASSLNPIGVYEQYF.

Points on this clonotype: The junction shows a germline mismatch at one end, possibly a read error. This sequence joins TRBV28 and TRBJ1-1; no definite D call. This CDR3 contains 13 residues. The germline gives CDR1 MDHEN, CDR2 SYDVKM. CDR3: CASSSRLNIEVFF. DNA for the CDR3: TGTGCCAGCAGTTCCCGTCTGAACATTGAAGTTTTCTTT.

About this clonotype itself: This is likely a read error, given that the CDR3 carries no conserved phenylalanine or tryptophan at its end. J is TRBJ2-5 and V is TRBV12-3 or TRBV12-4; the D is unclear. The ends were cut back, 3 bases at V and 1 base at J, with 6 bases in the middle. The CDR3 is made up of 13 amino acids. CDR3 in amino acids: CASSLGIQETQYS. The CDR3 region has the DNA TGTGCCAGCAGTTTGGGTATCCAAGAGACCCAGTACTCC.